The 2 T cell receptor beta chains below were found in one sample sequenced in a study of OX40 agonist ivuxolimab in advanced cancers. The protocol was immunoSEQ multiplex PCR, while the TCRdb copy is restricted to in-frame clones and leaves out a portion. There are approximately 84,000 clones in the sample; 85% to 90% occur only once, and under 0.25% lies in the top ten. The sample was CD4+ or CD8+ T cells sorted from blood, taken in a trial of the OX40 agonist ivuxolimab. Receptors were obtained from an adult with an advanced solid tumor such as melanoma, head and neck, liver or kidney cancer.

The V and J genes are TRBV7-2 and TRBJ1-5; 8 positions match TRBD1. V lost 1 base and J lost 6; bases outside the gene matches: 5. The CDR3 is 15 residues long. CDR1 and CDR2 from the germline V gene are SGHTA and FQGNSA. The CDR3 bases are TGTGCCAGCAGCTTAGTAGGACAGGGTTCTCAGCCCCAGCATTTT. Protein: CASSLVGQGSQPQHF.

The V gene is TRBV19, the J gene TRBJ1-5; TRBD1 is a possible D gene (5 bases). The germline V and J ends were trimmed by 6 bases and 0 bases, with 15 bases remaining between them. Per the germline V gene, CDR1 is LNHDA and CDR2 is SQIVND (reference sequence). The CDR3 runs 16 residues. This CDR3 is CASSGRDGYSNQPQHF. CDR3 in DNA: TGTGCCAGTAGCGGCCGGGACGGATATAGCAATCAGCCCCAGCATTTT.